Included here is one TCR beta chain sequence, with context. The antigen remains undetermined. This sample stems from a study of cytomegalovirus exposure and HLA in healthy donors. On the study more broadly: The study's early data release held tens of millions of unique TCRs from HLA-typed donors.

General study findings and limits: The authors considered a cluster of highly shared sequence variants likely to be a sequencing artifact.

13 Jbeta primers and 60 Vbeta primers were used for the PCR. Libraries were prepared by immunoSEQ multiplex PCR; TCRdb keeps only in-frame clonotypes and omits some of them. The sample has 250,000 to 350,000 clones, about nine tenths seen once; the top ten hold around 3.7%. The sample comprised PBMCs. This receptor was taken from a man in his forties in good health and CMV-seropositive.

The CDR3 here is CASSTLKRERSNEQFF. The CDR3 region has the DNA TGTGCCAGTAGTACCCTGAAGCGGGAGAGATCCAATGAGCAGTTCTTC. The genes are TRBV19 and TRBJ2-1; TRBD2 matches at 8 bases. In germline, CDR1 is LNHDA, CDR2 SQIVND (reference sequence). The J segment lost 6 bases and the V segment lost 4 bases, leaving 11 bases of the junction unmatched. The CDR3 loop spans 16 amino acids.